This T cell receptor (beta chain) was sequenced for a study of glioma-infiltrating T cells after dendritic cell vaccination. The CDR3 sequence is 13 residues long. Germline-derived CDR1 and CDR2 are MDHEN and SYDVKM. V shed 6 bases and J 8 bases; nucleotides not matched to a gene: 9. The method was immunoSEQ multiplex PCR; TCRdb's version includes in-frame clones alone and lacks a portion of them. The sample consists of around 89,000 clones, around 84% of them appearing once. The chain has TRBV28 and TRBJ1-2; 7 bases are shared with TRBD1. The specimen comprised blood, sampled before dendritic cell vaccination. This receptor was taken from a human donor with glioblastoma. The chain's CDR3 is CASRLSDRVGYTF. The CDR3 DNA sequence: TGTGCCAGCAGGCTCAGCGACAGGGTCGGCTACACCTTC.